What follows describes a single T cell receptor (beta chain). What it binds is unknown. V lost 5 bases to trimming and J lost 1 base, with 4 bases between them. This CDR3 is built from 12 residues. The germline V gene has CDR1 SEHNR and CDR2 FQNEAQ (reference sequence). Sequenced by immunoSEQ multiplex PCR; TCRdb stores in-frame clones only, minus some. The sample lists approximately 19,000 clones, 80% to 95% seen once, with 45% to 50% in the top ten. The entry originates in a study of OX40 agonist ivuxolimab in advanced cancers. Study findings and constraints: CD4+ and CD8+ T cells in blood underwent clonal expansion by week 6 at 0.1 to 3.0 mg/kg.

This chain links TRBV7-9 with TRBJ2-3, with D unclear. The sample consisted of CD4+ or CD8+ T cells sorted from blood, taken in a trial of the OX40 agonist ivuxolimab. The TCR sequence derives from an adult with an advanced solid tumor such as melanoma, head and neck, liver or kidney cancer. The CDR3, as DNA: TGTGCCAGCAGCCTCCGCACAGATACGCAGTATTTT. Translated, it gives CASSLRTDTQYF.